The present entry profiles one TCR beta chain with its context. Its antigen target is currently unknown. Per-base quality was not reported, and no clone a single base away is much larger than it. Library creation used the immunoSEQ multiplex PCR assay. The multiplex PCR relied on a mix of 60 forward primers for TCR Vbeta segments and 13 reverse primers for TCR Jbeta segments. The CDR3 region of rearranged TCR beta genes was amplified from genomic DNA by a multiplex PCR assay. On the Illumina HiSeq System, the amplified TCR beta libraries were sequenced as 87-base-pair reads. In the original analysis: A later analysis tallied tens of millions of unique TCR beta chains across the approximately 670 repertoires, and around 12 million of those chains were shared by two or more donors. Raw reads were error-corrected and collapsed into unique sequences with a nearest-neighbor algorithm that merged closely related sequences to remove PCR and sequencing errors. CDR3 sequences were aligned to IMGT reference sequences to assign V, D and J gene segments. For a sequence to be retained, a match of at least six nucleotides was required to both a V gene segment and a J gene segment. Rearrangements were classified as productive when the CDR3 lacked stop codons and remained in frame with V and J, and all other rearrangements were classified as non-productive. CDR3 was defined by IMGT convention, running from the second conserved V-encoded cysteine to the conserved J-encoded phenylalanine. In an earlier analysis of roughly 610 of the donors, sequences lacking an unambiguous match to a single V gene segment were excluded. In an earlier analysis of a few hundred of the donors, a V segment was called functional when productive rearrangements were above 56.7%, and segregating when the standard deviation between donors exceeded 5%. A statistical classification framework was developed to diagnose cytomegalovirus status using the catalog of TCR beta chain sequences. In a later analysis, TCR nucleotide sequences were compared against IMGT/GENE-DB human TR gene sequences so that V and J genes could be assigned. In a later analysis, CDR3 sequences and most-parsimonious VDJ recombination scenarios were assigned using the TCRdist pipeline. In a later analysis, every TCR beta chain was defined by the combination of its CDR3 amino acid sequence and its V-gene family, and reads without a unique V-gene family were dropped. As a way to deal with suspected cross-contamination and a sequencing artifact, a later analysis dropped under 600 nucleotide sequences that were highly shared and had low generation probability. A later analysis calculated a clonal expansion index for each public chain from normalized within-repertoire ranks of inferred template counts. A later analysis computed generation probabilities with a VDJ recombination model fitted to out-of-frame rearrangements, and checked the results against IGoR. Hypergeometric tests were used in a later analysis to score TCR-TCR, TCR-HLA and TCR-CMV co-occurrence, with a repertoire-size bias correction applied to the TCR pairs. In a later analysis, false discovery rates were estimated by permuting HLA or CMV assignments 20 times. In a later analysis, co-occurring TCRs were grouped using DBSCAN, with TCRdist sequence similarity added in when clustering inside HLA-allele-positive subsets. Repertoires with fewer than 30,000 or more than 120,000 public chains, plus five repertoires with anomalous nucleotide sharing, were excluded from co-occurrence clustering. TCRdb took this table from immuneACCESS and kept in-frame rearrangements with V and J called. Such tables lack part of the clones; where checked against another copy, unresolved V genes explain under half of the gap, and the rest is unexplained. V, J and clone size reflect that table, while D and trimming were determined from the DNA. This sample has around 280,000 clones in its table, and over 85% of those were observed once. The leading ten clones occupy approximately 2.4% of the sample.

The cohort comprised 710 or so healthy bone marrow donors. At the time of sampling, all cohort members were nominally healthy, though unrecorded immune exposures were likely present. The donor tested CMV seronegative, placing the donor among the roughly 340 seronegative members of the cohort. Each donor provided a peripheral blood sample, and peripheral blood mononuclear cells were used for TCR beta sequencing. Genomic DNA extraction from the blood cell samples was performed with the Qiagen DNeasy Blood Extraction Kit. These data originate in a study of cytomegalovirus exposure and HLA in healthy donors (dated by TCRdb to about 2017). The study in broad terms: An earlier analysis of approximately 640 of the donors reported more than 250 Gb of sequence data and approximately 110 million unique TCR beta sequences from 150 million to 200 million T cells. On average, 235,054 unique TCR beta nucleotide sequences were sequenced per donor among about 400 genotyped donors of the cohort, with around 19% of those sequences being non-productive. The number of typed donors differed by locus: roughly 629-640 for A, B, C, DRB1 and DQB1; approximately 540 for DQA1; around 580 for DPA1; and around 470 for DPB1. Roughly five DR-DQ haplotypes were handled as single units for association and clustering, since linkage in the cohort was strong. HLA typing covered class I and class II loci at four-digit resolution. Of the roughly 400 genotyped donors, over 65% fell in the genetic ancestry cluster associated with self-reported Caucasian donors. The study was designed to test whether signatures of past pathogen exposure could be identified by cataloging public T cell receptors. To study patterns of TCR occurrence, a later analysis re-analyzed previously published TCR beta repertoires from several hundred donors and added high-resolution HLA genotyping. A separate validation cohort of more than 100 different subjects was used in addition to the roughly 670-subject first cohort. Donor age, sex, ethnicity and CMV serostatus were compiled alongside the repertoire data. An early release that covered approximately 600 HLA-typed donors contained approximately 300 gigabases of sequencing data and approximately 85 million unique TCR sequences. Every repertoire in the discovery cohort had been generated on one and the same sequencing platform. To predict cytomegalovirus infection status, the study brought together high-throughput TCR immunosequencing, statistical association of individual TCRs with disease status, and machine learning. Genome-wide SNP genotypes for about 65% of the 666 donors were used in a later genetic analysis, which treated that subset as a discovery cohort. An earlier analysis of approximately 580 of the donors used high-throughput TCR beta sequencing to judge whether each TCR beta V gene segment behaved as functional or pseudogenic. Rather than using new phenotypic data, the later analysis identified candidate immune exposures from TCR beta sequences and from how often those sequences occurred across donors. The study profiled the T cell repertoires of hundreds of subjects by immunosequencing and related them to cytomegalovirus serostatus. General findings and caveats noted by the study authors: Three of the identified cytomegalovirus-associated TCR beta chains were confirmed in vitro to be specific for cytomegalovirus antigens. The 87-base-pair reads could not distinguish some IMGT-functional V segments, including TRBV6-2 and TRBV6-3, so those segments were excluded. In this cohort, only TCR beta chains were sequenced, and detectable features were limited by the absence of alpha or paired-chain data. In a later analysis, over 15,000 TCR beta sequences were associated with specific HLA alleles at a false discovery rate of 0.05. Across donors, most TCR sequences were observed very rarely, whereas some public TCRs were present in many individuals. Correlated functional status among segregating V segments might be attributable to linkage disequilibrium, but an unknown experimental factor could not be ruled out. In a later analysis, most CMV-associated TCR beta chains were found to appear HLA-restricted, with HLA associations seemingly driven largely by CMV exposure. Compared with the approximately 710-donor mean, donors in an Asian-associated ancestry cluster had fewer N-insertions in productive TCRs, according to a later genetic analysis. The classifier was reported to diagnose cytomegalovirus status with high specificity and sensitivity in both the original cohort and the validation cohort. Because some donors lacked HLA typing at each locus, the association tests relied only on the typed subset. V-gene and J-gene trimming of TCR beta chains was associated with a missense DCLRE1C variant in a later genetic analysis, and the association was replicated in an independent cohort. A further reported finding was that TCR beta sequences accurately predicted the HLA-A and HLA-B alleles for most subjects in the first cohort. The authors suggested that the approach could potentially be generalized to other disease states and immunological phenotypes. The earlier analysis of some 540 of the donors excluded over 15 rarely observed V segments, including chromosome 9 orphons, because counts were too low. For the cohort, immune exposure information was limited to CMV serostatus. In a later analysis, HLA-associated TCR beta chains were found to be more clonally expanded and to have lower generation probabilities than equally common non-associated chains. The sequencing pipeline was judged likely to have produced a cluster of highly shared sequence variants as a technical artifact. A later analysis reported that several top co-occurrence clusters appeared linked to parvovirus B19, influenza, CMV and Epstein-Barr virus. When HLA alleles, especially DR and DQ, strongly co-occurred, TCR associations were difficult to assign to individual alleles. A later analysis found that TCR association rates varied across HLA loci, with DRB1 alleles showing the most associated TCRs and HLA-C alleles the fewest. Sequencing depth was assumed to be roughly uniform across donors in the presence/absence analyses, though that assumption may not hold. The study listed approximately 150 TCR beta chains as associated with cytomegalovirus. In an earlier analysis of more than 450 of the donors, most TCR beta V segments were observed in productive rearrangements about 90% or about 30% of the time, broadly matching IMGT annotations.

V is cut by 5 bases and J by 5 bases, and the space between the germline ends is 9 bases. Via the germline V gene (reference sequence), CDR1 is MNHNY and CDR2 SVGAGI. From the cysteine through the phenylalanine, the CDR3 covers 12 amino acids. Of all the DNA, just the CDR3 is kept, 36 bases in frame from base 1. The chain uses TRBV6-6 and TRBJ1-2, with the D gene call left open. The sequenced material came from PBMCs. The TCR originated in a young woman in good health and CMV-seronegative. The CDR3 reads CASSPPPYGYTF. The DNA is as follows: TGTGCCAGCAGTCCCCCTCCTTATGGCTACACCTTC.